This TCR beta chain was captured in a study of identifying expanded T cells in peripheral blood. Study results and limitations: Across healthy donors, higher total template counts meant significantly greater roughly 2-week count variance. Differentially abundant clones: roughly 1.2 between replicates, around 16 at roughly 15 days, under 25 at four.

During the collection period, no donor immune events like infections were recorded. The CDR3 runs 16 residues. Per germline, CDR1 SGHAT and CDR2 FQDESV (reference sequence). The V end was cut by 5 bases, the J end by 3 bases, with 20 bases between. This clone was recorded a few times. Its matching antigen is unknown. Clones were read by immunoSEQ multiplex PCR, and TCRdb kept only the in-frame ones, dropping some. The table has 70,000 to 95,000 clones, around nine tenths seen once. The chain links TRBV11-1 to TRBJ2-7; a weak D match, TRBD2 (5 bases). The sequence came from a person between 18 and 70 years old in good health. Material for sequencing was blood. For the CDR3, the DNA is TGTGCCAGCAGCCGGGTAGGAGGCGCGATTGACTACGAGCAGTACTTC. Translating gives CASSRVGGAIDYEQYF.